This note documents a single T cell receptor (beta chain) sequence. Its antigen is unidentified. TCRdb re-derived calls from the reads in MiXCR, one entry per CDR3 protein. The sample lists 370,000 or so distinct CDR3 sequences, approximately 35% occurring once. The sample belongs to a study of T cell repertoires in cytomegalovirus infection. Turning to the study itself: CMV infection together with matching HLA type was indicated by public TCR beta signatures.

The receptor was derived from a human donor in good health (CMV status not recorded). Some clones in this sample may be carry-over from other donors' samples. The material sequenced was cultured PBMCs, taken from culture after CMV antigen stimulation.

In DNA form, the CDR3 reads TGCAGTGCTTCGCGGCTAGCGGGAGCCACCGGGGAGCTGTTTTTT. Translation gives CSASRLAGATGELFF. The rearrangement uses TRBV20-1 and TRBJ2-2; 10 positions match TRBD2. Germline loops: CDR1 DFQATT, CDR2 SNEGSKA (reference sequence). V was clipped by 5 bases and J by 4 bases; unmatched bases: 7. The CDR3 loop spans 15 amino acids.